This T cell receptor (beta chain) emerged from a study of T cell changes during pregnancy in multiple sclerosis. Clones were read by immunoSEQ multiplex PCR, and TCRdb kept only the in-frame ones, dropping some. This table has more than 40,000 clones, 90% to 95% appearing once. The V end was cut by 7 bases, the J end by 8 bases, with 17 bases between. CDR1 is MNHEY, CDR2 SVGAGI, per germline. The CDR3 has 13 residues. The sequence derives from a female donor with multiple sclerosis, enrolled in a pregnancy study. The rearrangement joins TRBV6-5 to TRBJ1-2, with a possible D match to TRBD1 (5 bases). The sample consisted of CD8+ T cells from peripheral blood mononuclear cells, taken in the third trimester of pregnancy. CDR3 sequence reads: CASIKLGADGYTF. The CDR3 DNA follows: TGTGCCAGCATTAAACTTGGGGCGGACGGCTACACCTTC.